The present entry profiles one T cell receptor (beta chain) with its context. This sample stems from a study of blood T cell repertoires in COVID-19. Turning to the study itself: Both acute and convalescent COVID-19 samples were obtained from the United States, Italy and Spain. In each case, the material was cDNA or gDNA derived from T cells, B-cell-depleted T cells, or PBMCs.

The CDR3 runs to 12 residues. Germline V CDR1 and CDR2: MDHEN, SYDVKM. Trimming removed 4 bases at V and 4 bases at J, with 8 bases between. In the study's own analysis: Counts of nucleated cells, estimated from reference gene primer amplification, were obtained. The assay was immunoSEQ multiplex PCR, and TCRdb's table has in-frame clones only and misses some. V and J calls and clone size come straight from that table; D and trimming were deduced from the DNA. The table shows about 83,000 clones, with 70% to 90% occurring only once. V usage is TRBV28 and J usage is TRBJ2-7; tentative D call: TRBD2 (5 bases). The sequenced material came from peripheral blood. The receptor's source is a woman of 80 years or more in a cohort sampled during active or convalescent COVID-19. The CDR3 here is CASSSRGYEQYF. Written as DNA, the CDR3 is TGTGCCAGCAGTTCCCGGGGTTACGAGCAGTACTTC.